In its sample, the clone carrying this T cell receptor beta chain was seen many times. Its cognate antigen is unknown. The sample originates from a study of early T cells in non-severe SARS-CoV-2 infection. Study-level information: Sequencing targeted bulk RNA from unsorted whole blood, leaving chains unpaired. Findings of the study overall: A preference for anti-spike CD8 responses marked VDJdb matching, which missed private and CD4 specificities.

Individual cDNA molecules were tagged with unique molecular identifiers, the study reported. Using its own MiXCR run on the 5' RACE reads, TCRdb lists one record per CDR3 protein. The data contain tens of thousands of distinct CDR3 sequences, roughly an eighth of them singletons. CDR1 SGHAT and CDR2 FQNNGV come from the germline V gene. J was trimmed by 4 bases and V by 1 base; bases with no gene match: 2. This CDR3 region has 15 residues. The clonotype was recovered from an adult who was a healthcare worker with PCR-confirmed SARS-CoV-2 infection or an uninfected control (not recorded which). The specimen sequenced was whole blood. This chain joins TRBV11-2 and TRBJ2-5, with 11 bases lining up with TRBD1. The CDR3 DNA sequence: TGTGCCAGCAGCTTAGGCGGGACAGGGGGAGAGACCCAGTACTTC. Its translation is CASSLGGTGGETQYF.